The 18 T cell receptor beta chains listed next were all sequenced from one sample in a study of T cells in tumors after PD-1 blockade. Profiled with immunoSEQ multiplex PCR; TCRdb holds only in-frame clones, not every one. This table has approximately 50,000 clones, roughly three quarters appearing once. The starting material was PBMCs, obtained before anti-PD-1 therapy. Receptor source: a human donor with advanced basal cell or squamous cell carcinoma (not recorded which).

The gene calls are TRBV7-9 and TRBJ1-3, with a possible D match to TRBD1 (5 bases). Germline loops: CDR1 SEHNR, CDR2 FQNEAQ (reference sequence). The CDR3 has 14 residues. V gave up 11 bases and J gave up 0 bases, with 14 bases separating them. CDR3 amino acids: CAGGDRSSGNTIYF. The DNA of the CDR3 is TGTGCCGGCGGCGACAGAAGCTCTGGAAACACCATATATTTT.

This sequence joins TRBV5-1 and TRBJ2-3; 11 nucleotides line up with TRBD2. Trimming removed 0 bases from V and 4 bases from J; junction bases left unmatched: 1. The CDR3 is 15 residues long. Germline values: CDR1 SGHRS, CDR2 YFSETQ. CDR3 nucleotide sequence: TGCGCCAGCAGCTTGGCTAGCGGGGGGCCAGATACGCAGTATTTT. Translation gives CASSLASGGPDTQYF.

The chain uses TRBV6-6 and TRBJ1-2, with D possibly matching TRBD1 (6 bases). Germline CDR1 is MNHNY and CDR2 is SVGAGI (reference sequence). The CDR3 spans 13 residues. V was shortened by 6 bases and J by 8 bases, with 16 bases between the two germline ends. CDR3 bases: TGTGCCAGCAGACCCGACAGGACCAAAGGCTACACCTTC. Protein: CASRPDRTKGYTF.

The V gene is TRBV5-1, the J gene TRBJ2-7, with TRBD2 matching 8 bases. The germline V gene encodes CDR1 SGHRS and CDR2 YFSETQ. This CDR3 is 14 amino acids long. The trim removed 0 bases at V and 2 bases at J, leaving 1 base unmatched. The CDR3 loop is CASSLGAGAYEQYF. The CDR3 DNA follows: TGCGCCAGCAGCTTGGGAGCGGGGGCCTACGAGCAGTACTTC.

CDR3 loop: CASSEKGRNTEAFF. The CDR3 DNA reads TGTGCCAGCAGTGAAAAGGGGCGGAACACTGAAGCTTTCTTT. The rearrangement joins TRBV2 to TRBJ1-1; a possible D gene is TRBD1 (5 bases). The CDR3 has 14 residues. Germline V gene data show CDR1 as SNHLY and CDR2 as FYNNEI. V lost 2 bases to trimming and J lost 1 base, with 8 bases between them.

The chain uses TRBV19 and TRBJ1-4, with D maybe TRBD1 (6 bases). The CDR3 has 14 residues. Per the germline V gene, CDR1 is LNHDA and CDR2 is SQIVND (reference sequence). With 5 bases removed from V and 3 bases from J, the gap between germline ends came to 10 bases. In nucleotides, the CDR3 is TGTGCCAGTAGTTTGACAGGCCCTAATGAAAAACTGTTTTTT. Its translation is CASSLTGPNEKLFF.

In DNA form, the CDR3 reads TGCGCCAGCAGCCCCGCCCCCTACAATGAGCAGTTCTTC. It translates to CASSPAPYNEQFF. V is TRBV4-1 and J is TRBJ2-1; D is unresolved. Germline V lookup: CDR1 MGHRA, CDR2 YSYEKL. V gave up 4 bases and J gave up 2 bases, with 6 bases separating them. The CDR3 has 13 residues.

The chain joins TRBV5-1 to TRBJ2-2, with TRBD1 matching over 12 bases. Looked up from germline, CDR1 is SGHRS and CDR2 is YFSETQ. The CDR3 is made up of 17 amino acids. Trimming removed 4 bases from V and 7 bases from J; junction bases left unmatched: 11. Here the CDR3 DNA reads TGCGCCAGCAGCCTTGGGCCGGGACAGGGGGCAGGCGGGGAGCTGTTTTTT. Translation gives CASSLGPGQGAGGELFF.

The genes are TRBV11-1 and TRBJ2-3; unclear D gene. V gave up 2 bases and J gave up 5 bases, with 11 bases separating them. Germline CDR1 SGHAT, CDR2 FQDESV (reference sequence). This CDR3 has 14 residues. CDR3 DNA sequence: TGTGCCAGCAGCTTATCCAGGACGGGAGATACGCAGTATTTT. It encodes CASSLSRTGDTQYF. The full variable domain, in which reference TRBV11-1 and TRBJ2-3 provide the parts outside the CDR3, is EAEVAQSPRYKITEKSQAVAFWCDPISGHATLYWYRQILGQGPELLVQFQDESVVDDSQLPKDRFSAERLKGVDSTLKIQPAELGDSAMYLCASSLSRTGDTQYFGPGTRLTVL.

The rearrangement uses TRBV7-9 and TRBJ1-2; 8 bases are a match to TRBD1. Looked up from germline, CDR1 is SEHNR and CDR2 is FQNEAQ (reference sequence). This CDR3 region has 14 residues. V shed 6 bases and J 3 bases; nucleotides not matched to a gene: 6. The CDR3 loop reads CASSDRGPDYGYTF. The CDR3 DNA reads TGTGCCAGCAGTGACAGGGGACCTGACTATGGCTACACCTTC.

This chain connects TRBV7-2 to TRBJ1-2, with D possibly TRBD1 on 5 matching bases. Between the trimmed V and J ends, which lost 7 bases and 2 bases, there was a span of 14 bases. Germline lookup yields CDR1 SGHTA and CDR2 FQGNSA. The CDR3 consists of 14 residues. This CDR3 reads CASTSGLSNYGYTF. The CDR3 nucleotides are TGTGCCAGCACCTCGGGACTTTCGAACTATGGCTACACCTTC.

The rearrangement joins TRBV29-1 to TRBJ2-1, with D unclear. V was pared by 0 bases and J by 0 bases, with 9 bases between. This CDR3 spans 15 amino acids. Per the germline V gene, CDR1 is SQVTM and CDR2 is ANQGSEA. Here the CDR3 reads CSVEERSLSYNEQFF. The CDR3 DNA reads as TGCAGCGTTGAAGAGCGGTCCCTCTCCTACAATGAGCAGTTCTTC.

This clone was found a few times. This chain links TRBV4-2 with TRBJ2-1; D uncertain. This CDR3 comprises 12 residues. V shed 3 bases and J shed 5 bases, with 5 bases lying between them. The germline V gene has CDR1 LGHNA and CDR2 YNFKEQ. The CDR3 protein is CASSHENNEQFF. Here the CDR3 DNA reads TGTGCCAGCAGCCATGAGAACAATGAGCAGTTCTTC.

V gene TRBV2 combines with J gene TRBJ1-3; D is possibly TRBD1 (6 bases). The CDR3 consists of 15 residues. The ends were cut back, 8 bases at V and 0 bases at J, with 14 bases in the middle. Germline V gene lookup returns CDR1 SNHLY and CDR2 FYNNEI. The CDR3 spells CASRVGGHSGNTIYF. Written as DNA, the CDR3 is TGTGCCAGCCGCGTGGGGGGACACTCTGGAAACACCATATATTTT.

The J gene is TRBJ1-2, the V gene TRBV19, with 9 bases fitting TRBD1. With 6 bases clipped from V and 4 bases from J, the junction kept 6 bases outside the gene matches. The CDR3 extends over 14 amino acids. CDR1 is LNHDA, CDR2 SQIVND, per germline (reference sequence). The CDR3 DNA reads as TGTGCCAGTAGCACAGGGGGCGCAGGCTATGGCTACACCTTC. Translation gives CASSTGGAGYGYTF. Full variable domain (rest looked up from reference TRBV19 and TRBJ1-2): DGGITQSPKYLFRKEGQNVTLSCEQNLNHDAMYWYRQDPGQGLRLIYYSQIVNDFQKGDIAEGYSVSREKKESFPLTVTSAQKNPTAFYLCASSTGGAGYGYTFGSGTRLTVV.

The chain carries TRBV7-9 and TRBJ2-7; TRBD1 matches at 11 bases. Trimming removed 8 bases from V and 7 bases from J; junction bases left unmatched: 13. CDR3 length: 15 amino acids. Germline loops: CDR1 SEHNR, CDR2 FQNEAQ (reference sequence). The CDR3 is CASSVDGTGGLEQYF. The CDR3 DNA follows: TGTGCCAGCTCCGTAGACGGGACAGGGGGATTAGAGCAGTACTTC.

Notes on this clone: One end of the junction does not line up with germline, which may come from a read error. This rearrangement joins TRBV11-3 to TRBJ2-1; D tentatively reads TRBD1 or TRBD2 (6 bases each). CDR1 and CDR2 from the germline V gene are SGHNT and YENEEA. CDR3 size: 18 residues. The CDR3 nucleotides are TGTGCCAGCAGCCTAGACCTCTCGGGACACCGGGGGAGCAATGAGCAGTTCTTC. Amino acids: CASSLDLSGHRGSNEQFF.

The chain carries TRBV9 and TRBJ2-4, with 11 bases that match TRBD1. Germline V lookup: CDR1 SGDLS, CDR2 YYNGEE. The CDR3 runs 18 residues. V lost 0 bases and J lost 3; bases outside the gene matches: 8. In DNA form, the CDR3 reads TGTGCCAGCAGCGTAGCGGGACAGGGGGAAGGGGACAAAAACATTCAGTACTTC. As protein: CASSVAGQGEGDKNIQYF.